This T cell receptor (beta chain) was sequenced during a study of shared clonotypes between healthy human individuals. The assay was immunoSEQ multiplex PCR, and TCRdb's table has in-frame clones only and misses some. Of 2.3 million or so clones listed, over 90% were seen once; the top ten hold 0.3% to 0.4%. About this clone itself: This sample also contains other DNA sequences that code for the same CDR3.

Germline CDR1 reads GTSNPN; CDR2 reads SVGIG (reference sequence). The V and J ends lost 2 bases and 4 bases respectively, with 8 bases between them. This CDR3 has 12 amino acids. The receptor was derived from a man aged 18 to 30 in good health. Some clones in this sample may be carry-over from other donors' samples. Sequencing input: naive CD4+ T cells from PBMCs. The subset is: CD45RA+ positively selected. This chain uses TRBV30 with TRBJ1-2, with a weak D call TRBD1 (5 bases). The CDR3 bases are TGTGCCTGGAGTACAGGCCCCTATGGCTACACCTTC. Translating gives CAWSTGPYGYTF.